Listed here are 18 T cell receptor beta chains from one sample, sequenced in a study of T-cell reconstitution after alpha-beta-depleted transplantation in children. The TCRbeta library incorporated unique molecular identifiers. One entry per CDR3 protein, called by TCRdb with MiXCR from the PCR reads. The sample yields about 580,000 distinct CDR3 sequences, roughly 30% seen once. This sample comprised PBMCs, obtained before TCRalphabeta/CD19-depleted stem cell transplant. These receptors were collected from a boy in the first two years of life with Wiskott-Aldrich syndrome, due to receive a stem cell transplant.

This sequence joins TRBV3-1 and TRBJ1-6; 8 bases map to TRBD1. In germline, CDR1 is LGHDT, CDR2 YNNKEL (reference sequence). The CDR3 is 16 residues long. Germline trimming cut 0 bases from V and 8 bases from J; bases unmatched to any gene: 6. DNA for the CDR3: TGTGCCAGCAGCCAAGAGGGACAGGTGGTTGATTCACCCCTCCACTTT. The encoded protein is CASSQEGQVVDSPLHF.

The sample holds a few counts of this clonotype. V usage is TRBV5-1 and J usage is TRBJ2-2, with 7 bases that match TRBD2. Unmatched junction bases numbered 3, after V lost 4 bases and J lost 0 bases. Germline V lookup: CDR1 SGHRS, CDR2 YFSETQ. The CDR3 covers 15 residues. The CDR3 DNA sequence: TGCGCCAGCAGCAGCGGGACCTCGAACACCGGGGAGCTGTTTTTT. It is translated as CASSSGTSNTGELFF.

This chain uses TRBV5-1 with TRBJ1-2; 9 bases agree with TRBD1. With 5 bases clipped from V and 3 bases from J, the junction kept 5 bases outside the gene matches. The CDR3 is 14 residues long. Germline values: CDR1 SGHRS, CDR2 YFSETQ. The CDR3 loop is CASSKDRGDYGYTF. CDR3 DNA sequence: TGCGCCAGCAGTAAAGACAGGGGGGACTATGGCTACACCTTC.

This clonotype was seen more than once but under ten times. The chain links TRBV6-1 to TRBJ2-1; 10 positions agree with TRBD2. This CDR3 spans 15 amino acids. Germline lookup yields CDR1 MNHNS and CDR2 SASEGT. V lost 7 bases to trimming and J lost 6 bases; unmatched junction nucleotides: 9. CDR3 sequence: CASTLLAGVPNEQFF. CDR3 nucleotide sequence: TGTGCCAGCACTCTTCTAGCGGGGGTCCCCAATGAGCAGTTCTTC.

The CDR3 spells CASSIIGGFNQPQHF. As DNA, the CDR3 is TGTGCCAGCAGCATAATTGGCGGGTTCAATCAGCCCCAGCATTTT. The chain joins TRBV7-8 to TRBJ1-5; D ambiguous. In germline, CDR1 is SGHVS, CDR2 FQNEAQ. CDR3 size: 15 residues. V gave up 5 bases and J gave up 3 bases, with 14 bases separating them.

This clonotype was observed a handful of times. The chain couples TRBV29-1 to TRBJ2-1; D gene unclear. This CDR3 is 15 amino acids long. With 0 bases removed from V and 0 bases from J, the gap between germline ends came to 9 bases. Looked up from germline, CDR1 is SQVTM and CDR2 is ANQGSEA. The CDR3 reads CSVEERRFSYNEQFF. CDR3 coding DNA: TGCAGCGTTGAAGAACGGCGCTTCTCCTACAATGAGCAGTTCTTC.

This rearrangement joins TRBV5-1 to TRBJ1-5; D remains unclear. CDR3 size: 16 residues. The V and J ends lost 0 bases and 2 bases respectively, with 12 bases between them. From germline, CDR1 is SGHRS and CDR2 YFSETQ. The CDR3 loop reads CASSLGVRGGNQPQHF. The CDR3, as DNA: TGCGCCAGCAGCTTGGGGGTCCGCGGGGGCAATCAGCCCCAGCATTTT.

The V gene is TRBV4-2, the J gene TRBJ1-1; no firm D call. The CDR3 has 13 amino acids. Germline assignment: CDR1 LGHNA and CDR2 YNFKEQ. Trimming took 0 bases from V and 8 from J, leaving 10 bases between them. CDR3 sequence (DNA): TGTGCCAGCAGCCAAGATAACGGTGGAGAAGCTTTCTTT. It encodes CASSQDNGGEAFF.

The chain recombines TRBV29-1 with TRBJ2-7; tentatively, D is TRBD1 or TRBD2 (5 bases each). The V gene lost 4 bases and the J gene lost 6 bases, with 19 bases spanning the gap. There are 14 residues in the CDR3. The germline gives CDR1 SQVTM, CDR2 ANQGSEA. The chain's CDR3 is CSVGGGRDGLEQYF. The CDR3 DNA reads as TGCAGCGTTGGGGGCGGACGGGACGGGCTCGAGCAGTACTTC.

The V gene is TRBV29-1, the J gene TRBJ2-1; weak D call: TRBD2 (6 bases). Trimming removed 6 bases at V and 5 bases at J, with 17 bases between. Germline lookup yields CDR1 SQVTM and CDR2 ANQGSEA. This CDR3 contains 14 residues. The CDR3 sequence is CSVAVRLANNEQFF. CDR3 coding DNA: TGCAGCGTCGCGGTTCGGCTAGCGAACAATGAGCAGTTCTTC.

This rearrangement joins TRBV19 to TRBJ1-5; perhaps TRBD1 as D (6 bases). Germline-derived CDR1 and CDR2 are LNHDA and SQIVND (reference sequence). The CDR3 contains 15 residues. Trimming pared 3 bases from V and 0 bases from J, leaving 9 bases between. The CDR3 sequence: CASSMSGDSNQPQHF. The CDR3, as DNA: TGTGCCAGTAGTATGTCAGGGGATAGCAATCAGCCCCAGCATTTT.

This rearrangement joins TRBV20-1 to TRBJ2-7; no definite D call. V was cut by 1 base and J by 0 bases, with 13 bases left in between. Looked up from germline, CDR1 is DFQATT and CDR2 is SNEGSKA (reference sequence). The CDR3 sequence is 15 residues long. CDR3 sequence reads: CSARVPRSSSYEQYF. CDR3 DNA sequence: TGCAGTGCTAGAGTTCCGCGTTCGAGCTCCTACGAGCAGTACTTC.

This chain connects TRBV11-2 to TRBJ1-1, with a weak D call TRBD1 (6 bases). Germline V lookup: CDR1 SGHAT, CDR2 FQNNGV. This CDR3 is built from 18 residues. V dropped 5 bases and J dropped 2 bases, with 24 bases sitting between them. The CDR3 nucleotides are TGTGCCAGCAGCCTGGCAAGTTCTCCGGGACATCTTAACACTGAAGCTTTCTTT. It yields the protein CASSLASSPGHLNTEAFF. Complete variable domain (other parts from reference TRBV11-2 and TRBJ1-1): EAGVAQSPRYKIIEKRQSVAFWCNPISGHATLYWYQQILGQGPKLLIQFQNNGVVDDSQLPKDRFSAERLKGVDSTLKIQPAKLEDSAVYLCASSLASSPGHLNTEAFFGQGTRLTVV.

This clonotype was recorded a few times. This chain joins TRBV6-1 and TRBJ1-4; TRBD1 matches 9 bases. Looked up from germline, CDR1 is MNHNS and CDR2 is SASEGT. The CDR3 length is 16 residues. Trimming took 6 bases from V and 7 from J; bases not matched to a gene: 12. The CDR3 region is CASSRSPGTGIEKLFF. CDR3 nucleotides: TGTGCCAGCAGCCGGAGTCCCGGGACAGGGATTGAAAAACTGTTTTTT.

V usage is TRBV20-1 and J usage is TRBJ2-7; 7 bases are a match to TRBD2. The CDR3 sequence is 15 residues long. Germline CDR1 and CDR2: DFQATT and SNEGSKA (reference sequence). The V gene end was trimmed by 0 bases and the J gene end by 4 bases; junction bases not matched to a gene: 9. This CDR3 reads CSARDSAGDGYEQYF. In nucleotides, the CDR3 is TGCAGTGCTAGAGATAGCGCGGGAGATGGGTACGAGCAGTACTTC.

This chain links TRBV27 with TRBJ2-7, with D possibly matching TRBD2 (6 bases). Per germline, CDR1 MNHEY and CDR2 SMNVEV (reference sequence). Between the trimmed V and J ends, which lost 6 bases and 3 bases, there was a span of 6 bases. The CDR3 consists of 11 residues. The CDR3 here is CASREGYEQYF. The CDR3 region has the DNA TGTGCCAGCAGGGAGGGCTACGAGCAGTACTTC.

The J gene is TRBJ2-5, the V gene TRBV27, with a weak D call TRBD2 (5 bases). The germline V gene has CDR1 MNHEY and CDR2 SMNVEV (reference sequence). Trimming left V 2 bases short and J 2 bases short, with 6 bases between. The CDR3 consists of 13 residues. The CDR3: CASSLRLQETQYF. The CDR3 DNA sequence: TGTGCCAGCAGTTTACGACTACAAGAGACCCAGTACTTC.

This clonotype was seen a few times. J is TRBJ2-1 and V is TRBV20-1; a possible D gene is TRBD2 (5 bases). The V gene lost 3 bases and the J gene lost 1 base, with 16 bases spanning the gap. In germline, CDR1 is DFQATT, CDR2 SNEGSKA (reference sequence). The CDR3 consists of 16 residues. The CDR3 region is CSASGGSARSYNEQFF. CDR3 nucleotides: TGCAGTGCTAGTGGTGGGAGCGCTCGATCCTACAATGAGCAGTTCTTC.